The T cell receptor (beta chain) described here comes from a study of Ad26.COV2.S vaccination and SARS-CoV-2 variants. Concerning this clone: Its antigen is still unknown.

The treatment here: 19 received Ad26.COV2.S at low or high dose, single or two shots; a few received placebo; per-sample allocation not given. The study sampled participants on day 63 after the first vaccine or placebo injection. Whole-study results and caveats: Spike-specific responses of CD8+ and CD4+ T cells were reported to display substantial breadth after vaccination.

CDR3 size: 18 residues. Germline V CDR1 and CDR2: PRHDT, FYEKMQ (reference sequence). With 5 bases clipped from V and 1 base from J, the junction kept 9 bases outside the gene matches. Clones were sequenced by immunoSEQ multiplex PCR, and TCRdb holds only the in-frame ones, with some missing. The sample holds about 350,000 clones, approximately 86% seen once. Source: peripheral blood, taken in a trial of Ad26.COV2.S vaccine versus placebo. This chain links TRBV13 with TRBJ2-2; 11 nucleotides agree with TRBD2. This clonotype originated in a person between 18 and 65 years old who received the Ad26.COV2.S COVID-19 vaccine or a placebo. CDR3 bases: TGTGCCAGCAGCGCCTCACCGGGACTAGCGGAGAACACCGGGGAGCTGTTTTTT. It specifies CASSASPGLAENTGELFF.